This T cell receptor (beta chain) was recovered during a study of shared clonotypes between healthy human individuals. This CDR3 has 15 residues. The V gene's germline CDR1 is SGHAT and CDR2 FQNNGV. V gave up 5 bases and J gave up 2 bases, with 10 bases separating them. TCRdb's table, derived via immunoSEQ multiplex PCR, lists solely in-frame clones and lacks some. The sample has about 2.4 million clones; roughly 93% are singletons. This TCR came from a man between 18 and 35 years old in good health. Some clones in this sample may be carry-over from other donors' samples. This chain joins TRBV11-2 and TRBJ2-6, with D perhaps matching TRBD1 (6 bases). Sequences were obtained from naive CD4+ T cells from PBMCs. Subset in this sample: CD45RA+ positively selected. The CDR3 DNA is TGTGCCAGCAGCCCCAGGGGACCTGGGGCCAACGTCCTGACTTTC. This codes for CASSPRGPGANVLTF. The full variable domain, rest sourced from reference TRBV11-2 and TRBJ2-6, is EAGVAQSPRYKIIEKRQSVAFWCNPISGHATLYWYQQILGQGPKLLIQFQNNGVVDDSQLPKDRFSAERLKGVDSTLKIQPAKLEDSAVYLCASSPRGPGANVLTFGAGSRLTVL.